This T cell receptor beta chain was sequenced in a study of Tregs in tolerant kidney transplant recipients. A note on this clone: Its specificity is unknown. The read falls 3 residues short of the CDR3 end, and the missing part is taken from the germline J gene.

Trimming stripped 3 bases from V and 6 bases from J, with 15 bases between. Germline assignment: CDR1 LNHDA and CDR2 SQIVND (reference sequence). The CDR3 extends over 15 amino acids. Overall study results and limits: Tregs expanded with activated donor B cells seemed most donor-specific.

Thawed PBMCs were FACS-sorted into unstimulated CD4+CD25+CD127- regulatory T cells, CD4+CD25- non-regulatory cells, CD4 and CD8 cells. Repertoires were generated with immunoSEQ multiplex PCR, while TCRdb's copy carries only in-frame clones and drops some. The table counts 45,000 to 55,000 clones; 0.7% to 0.95% lies in the top ten. The V and J genes are TRBV19 and TRBJ2-4; a possible D gene is TRBD1 (5 bases). Specimen: CD4+ T cells from blood, collected before the transplant. The clonotype was recovered from a human donor who received a combined kidney and bone marrow transplant. The CDR3 region is CASSIGWGLTNIQYF. The sequenced part of the CDR3 DNA is TGTGCCAGTAGTATTGGGTGGGGCCTGACAAACATT.